This T cell receptor (beta chain) was obtained from a study of T cell responses to AZD1222 COVID-19 vaccine. Study-level background: Whether given at about 4 or about 12 weeks, second doses were pooled. Study-level findings and limits: Scientists sampled the repertoires only once the peak T cell response had passed. Receipt of two AZD1222 doses was followed by a rise in Spike-specific TCR breadth and depth. Spike was spanned by vaccine-associated CD4 TCRs, which were dominant at 160-218 and 743-854.

Clones were sequenced by immunoSEQ multiplex PCR, and TCRdb holds only the in-frame ones, with some missing. The data contain about 110,000 clones, 65% to 85% of them singletons. The CDR3 has 17 amino acids. Germline CDR1 SEHNR, CDR2 FQNEAQ (reference sequence). V was pared by 5 bases and J by 0 bases, with 12 bases of the junction left unmatched. Remarks on this clone: Antigen: not known.

The chain has TRBV7-9 and TRBJ2-7; 8 positions match TRBD2. This sample comprised peripheral blood, obtained on day 0 of AZD1222 vaccination. This sequence originates from an adult in good health. CDR3 sequence reads: CASSQKSPGTSSYEQYF. The CDR3 DNA reads TGTGCCAGCAGCCAAAAGAGCCCCGGGACTAGCTCCTACGAGCAGTACTTC.